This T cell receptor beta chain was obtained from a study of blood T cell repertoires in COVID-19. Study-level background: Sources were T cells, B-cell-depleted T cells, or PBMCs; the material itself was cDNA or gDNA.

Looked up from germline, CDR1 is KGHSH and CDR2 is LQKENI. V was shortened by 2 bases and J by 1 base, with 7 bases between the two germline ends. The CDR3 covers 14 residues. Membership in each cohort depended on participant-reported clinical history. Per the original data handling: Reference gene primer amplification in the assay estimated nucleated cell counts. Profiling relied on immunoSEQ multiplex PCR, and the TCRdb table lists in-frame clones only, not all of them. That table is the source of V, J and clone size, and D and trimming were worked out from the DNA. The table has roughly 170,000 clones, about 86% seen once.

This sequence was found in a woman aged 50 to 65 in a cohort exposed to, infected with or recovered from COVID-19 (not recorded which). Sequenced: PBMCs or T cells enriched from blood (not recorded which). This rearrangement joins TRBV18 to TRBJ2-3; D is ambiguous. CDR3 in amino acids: CASSPDIGTDTQYF. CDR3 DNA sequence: TGTGCCAGCTCACCAGACATTGGCACAGATACGCAGTATTTT.